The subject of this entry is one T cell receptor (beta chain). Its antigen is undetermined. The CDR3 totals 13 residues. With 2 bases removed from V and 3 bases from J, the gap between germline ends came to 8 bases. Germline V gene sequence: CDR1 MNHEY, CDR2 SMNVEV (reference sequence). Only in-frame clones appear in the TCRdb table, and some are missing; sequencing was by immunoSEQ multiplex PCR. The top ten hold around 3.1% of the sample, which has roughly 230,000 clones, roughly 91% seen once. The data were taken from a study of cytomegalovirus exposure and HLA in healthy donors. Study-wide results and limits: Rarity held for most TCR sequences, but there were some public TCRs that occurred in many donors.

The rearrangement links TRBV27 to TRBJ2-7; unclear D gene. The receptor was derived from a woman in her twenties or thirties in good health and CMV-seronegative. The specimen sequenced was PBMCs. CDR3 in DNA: TGTGCCAGCAGTTTAGGCGCAGGCTACGAGCAGTACTTC. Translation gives CASSLGAGYEQYF.